A single sample is the source of the 13 T cell receptor beta chains below, sequenced in a study of cytomegalovirus exposure and HLA in healthy donors. Both 60 Vbeta primers and 13 Jbeta primers went into the PCR. Using immunoSEQ multiplex PCR, the repertoire was profiled, and TCRdb retains in-frame clones only, with some absent. The repertoire consists of 120,000 or so clones, with approximately 75% occurring once and the leading ten covering less than 5%. Sequencing was carried out using PBMCs. The receptors were gathered from a man in his thirties or forties in good health and CMV-seronegative.

CDR3 sequence reads: CASSIAAVADTQYF. For the CDR3, the DNA is TGTGCCAGTAGTATAGCGGCGGTGGCAGATACGCAGTATTTT. The rearrangement uses TRBV19 and TRBJ2-3; D is ambiguous. The CDR3 is 14 amino acids. The V and J ends lost 1 base and 4 bases respectively, with 9 bases between them. Germline lookup yields CDR1 LNHDA and CDR2 SQIVND (reference sequence).

V is TRBV30 and J is TRBJ1-1, with 10 nucleotides matching TRBD1. This CDR3 region has 13 residues. Germline CDR1 is GTSNPN and CDR2 is SVGIG (reference sequence). V was clipped by 1 base and J by 6 bases; unmatched bases: 2. This CDR3 reads CAWSGQGASEAFF. The DNA for the CDR3 is TGTGCCTGGAGTGGACAGGGGGCCTCTGAAGCTTTCTTT.

The chain uses TRBV4-1 and TRBJ1-2; a weak D match, TRBD1 (6 bases). Germline V gene lookup returns CDR1 MGHRA and CDR2 YSYEKL. Trimming took 1 base from V and 5 from J, leaving 14 bases between them. There are 15 residues in the CDR3. This CDR3 reads CASSQGGAGEYGYTF. CDR3 DNA sequence: TGCGCCAGCAGCCAAGGGGGAGCAGGGGAGTATGGCTACACCTTC.

This clone was found a few times. The rearrangement joins TRBV19 to TRBJ1-1, with TRBD1 matching 9 bases. The CDR3 loop spans 14 amino acids. V lost 5 bases, J lost 3 bases, and 4 bases stayed unmatched. Germline V lookup: CDR1 LNHDA, CDR2 SQIVND (reference sequence). CDR3 residues: CASSFGTGYTEAFF. The CDR3 DNA follows: TGTGCCAGTAGTTTCGGGACAGGGTACACTGAAGCTTTCTTT.

This chain uses TRBV30 with TRBJ1-5; TRBD1 agrees at 7 bases. Germline V lookup: CDR1 GTSNPN, CDR2 SVGIG (reference sequence). The CDR3 runs 13 residues. After removal of 3 bases from V and 4 bases from J, the junction contained 3 bases not matched to a gene. CDR3 amino acids: CAWSQQGNQPQHF. The CDR3 DNA reads TGTGCCTGGAGCCAACAGGGGAATCAGCCCCAGCATTTT.

This chain links TRBV5-4 with TRBJ2-1; TRBD1 matches at 9 bases. V shed 5 bases and J 0 bases; nucleotides not matched to a gene: 3. Germline CDR1 reads SGHNT; CDR2 reads YYREEE (reference sequence). This CDR3 has 15 residues. Written as DNA, the CDR3 is TGTGCCAGCAGAGCGACAGGGGGCTCCTACAATGAGCAGTTCTTC. Its protein product is CASRATGGSYNEQFF.

The rearrangement joins TRBV28 to TRBJ2-5; TRBD1 aligns across 9 bases. From germline, CDR1 is MDHEN and CDR2 SYDVKM. The V gene end was trimmed by 0 bases and the J gene end by 5 bases; junction bases not matched to a gene: 4. CDR3 length: 15 amino acids. The CDR3 loop reads CASSLWDRGVETQYF. The CDR3 DNA reads as TGTGCCAGCAGTTTATGGGACAGGGGAGTGGAGACCCAGTACTTC.

CDR3 amino acids: CASSTGTGTNYGYTF. The CDR3 DNA is TGTGCCAGCAGCACAGGGACAGGGACTAACTATGGCTACACCTTC. V and J are TRBV9 and TRBJ1-2, with 9 bases aligning to TRBD1. The germline gives CDR1 SGDLS, CDR2 YYNGEE. The CDR3 totals 15 residues. The ends lost 4 bases at V and 0 bases at J; junction bases unmatched: 4.

The gene calls are TRBV5-6 and TRBJ1-2; possible D gene TRBD1, 5 bases. The CDR3 is made up of 12 amino acids. Germline assignment: CDR1 SGHDT and CDR2 YYEEEE. V was trimmed by 7 bases and J by 4 bases, leaving 11 bases between them. This chain's CDR3 is CASGEGAYGYTF. Written as DNA, the CDR3 is TGTGCCAGCGGGGAAGGGGCCTATGGCTACACCTTC. The entire variable domain, with the rest obtained from reference TRBV5-6 and TRBJ1-2, is as follows: DAGVTQSPTHLIKTRGQQVTLRCSPKSGHDTVSWYQQALGQGPQFIFQYYEEEERQRGNFPDRFSGHQFPNYSSELNVNALLLGDSALYLCASGEGAYGYTFGSGTRLTVV.

The chain recombines TRBV4-1 with TRBJ2-5; no clear D. Germline values: CDR1 MGHRA, CDR2 YSYEKL. The V gene lost 4 bases and the J gene lost 5 bases, with 11 bases spanning the gap. This CDR3 comprises 13 residues. CDR3 nucleotides: TGCGCCAGCAGCCGCGCGGTCCCCGAGACCCAGTACTTC. This sequence encodes CASSRAVPETQYF.

J is TRBJ2-2 and V is TRBV5-4; TRBD2 might be the D (5 bases). The germline V gene encodes CDR1 SGHNT and CDR2 YYREEE (reference sequence). Trimming removed 6 bases from V and 0 bases from J, with 15 bases in between. The CDR3 extends over 16 amino acids. The CDR3 here is CASIKLPGSNTGELFF. The CDR3 nucleotides read TGTGCCAGCATCAAACTACCGGGATCGAACACCGGGGAGCTGTTTTTT.

The rearrangement uses TRBV5-1 and TRBJ2-1, with 9 nucleotides matching TRBD2. Germline values: CDR1 SGHRS, CDR2 YFSETQ. The length of the CDR3 is 15 residues. V was pared by 4 bases and J by 10 bases, with 12 bases of the junction left unmatched. CDR3 bases: TGCGCCAGCAGCCCCCTGGGAGCGGGGGGCGGGGAGCAGTTCTTC. This codes for CASSPLGAGGGEQFF.

V gene TRBV5-1 combines with J gene TRBJ1-6; maybe TRBD1 (6 bases). Germline values: CDR1 SGHRS, CDR2 YFSETQ. Trimming removed 0 bases at V and 2 bases at J, with 9 bases between. This CDR3 is built from 16 residues. CDR3 nucleotide sequence: TGCGCCAGCAGCTTGGCAGGGGCTACCTATAATTCACCCCTCCACTTT. Translated: CASSLAGATYNSPLHF.